Listed below are T cell receptor beta chains from one sample, sequenced in a study of blood T cell repertoires in COVID-19. Measured with immunoSEQ multiplex PCR; TCRdb has only the in-frame clones, and not every one. The sample records some 200,000 clones, almost 85% being singletons. What was sequenced was peripheral blood. The origin of the receptors is a middle-aged woman with acute or convalescent COVID-19. CDR3s include the opening cysteine and the closing phenylalanine or tryptophan. A D gene is named only where the DNA matches it firmly. Clone size, where shown, is once, few, many, or a class for clones that have expanded.

d_call,v_call,clone_size,j_call,cdr3_aa,cdr3_nt
NA,TRBV25-1,NA,TRBJ1-1,CASSDFSREAFF,TGTGCCAGCAGTGATTTTTCCCGTGAGGCTTTCTTT
TRBD2,TRBV11-2,once,TRBJ2-1,CASSRAARAGGEQFF,TGTGCCAGCAGCCGGGCGGCACGAGCGGGGGGGGAGCAGTTCTTC
NA,TRBV6-5,NA,TRBJ1-2,CASRSPSFYGYTF,TGTGCCAGCAGGAGCCCTTCTTTCTATGGCTACACCTTC
NA,TRBV9,few,TRBJ2-7,CASSVEGGSYEQYF,TGTGCCAGCAGCGTAGAGGGGGGGTCCTACGAGCAGTACTTC
TRBD2,TRBV7-6,NA,TRBJ2-7,CASSLDDSGRAFSEQYF,TGTGCCAGCAGCTTAGATGATAGCGGGAGGGCCTTTAGCGAGCAGTACTTC
NA,TRBV15,NA,TRBJ1-2,CATSRASYGYTF,TGTGCCACCAGCAGAGCCTCCTATGGCTACACCTTC
NA,TRBV5-1,NA,TRBJ2-7,CASSFGRLEEEQYF,TGCGCCAGCAGCTTTGGCAGACTAGAGGAGGAGCAGTACTTC
TRBD2,TRBV2,NA,TRBJ2-7,CASSPTSGGVEQYF,TGTGCCAGCAGCCCGACTAGCGGTGGGGTCGAGCAGTACTTC
TRBD1,TRBV6-2/TRBV6-3,NA,TRBJ1-1,CASSYGQGTEAFF,TGTGCCAGCAGTTACGGACAGGGGACTGAAGCTTTCTTT
TRBD1,TRBV5-1,NA,TRBJ2-7,CASSMDRGEGVGYEQYF,TGCGCCAGCAGCATGGACAGGGGTGAGGGGGTTGGGTACGAGCAGTACTTC
NA,TRBV19,NA,TRBJ2-2,CASSISGWFTGELFF,TGTGCCAGTAGTATTTCAGGGTGGTTCACCGGGGAGCTGTTTTTT
NA,TRBV12-3/TRBV12-4,NA,TRBJ1-1,CASSLILRTEAFF,TGTGCCAGCAGTTTAATATTGAGGACTGAAGCTTTCTTT
NA,TRBV7-8,NA,TRBJ2-3,CASSLVTGEATDTQYF,TGTGCCAGCAGCTTAGTGACGGGAGAAGCGACAGATACGCAGTATTTT
NA,TRBV19,NA,TRBJ1-2,CASSIGEGRYGYTF,TGTGCCAGTAGTATCGGGGAGGGACGGTACGGCTACACCTTC
TRBD1,TRBV7-2,NA,TRBJ2-7,CASSWKGTDYEQYF,TGTGCCAGCAGCTGGAAGGGGACAGACTACGAGCAGTACTTC
TRBD1,TRBV5-1,NA,TRBJ1-2,CASTLGQGYGYTF,TGCGCCAGCACCCTCGGACAGGGCTATGGCTACACCTTC
TRBD2,TRBV2,NA,TRBJ2-2,CASRDSGGASNTGELFF,TGTGCCAGCAGGGATAGCGGGGGAGCATCGAACACCGGGGAGCTGTTTTTT
NA,TRBV19,NA,TRBJ1-1,CASSQARWTEAFF,TGTGCCAGTAGTCAGGCCAGGTGGACTGAAGCTTTCTTT
NA,TRBV28,NA,TRBJ1-4,CASTPGQWNEKLFF,TGTGCCAGCACTCCAGGGCAGTGGAATGAAAAACTGTTTTTT
NA,TRBV19,NA,TRBJ1-2,CASSEQGWGYTF,TGTGCCAGTAGCGAACAGGGTTGGGGCTACACCTTC
TRBD1,TRBV9,NA,TRBJ2-3,CASSATTDRVPTDTQYF,TGTGCCAGCAGCGCGACAACTGACAGGGTCCCCACAGATACGCAGTATTTT
NA,TRBV5-1,few,TRBJ1-4,CASSLAGSNEKLFF,TGCGCCAGCAGTTTGGCGGGATCTAATGAAAAACTGTTTTTT
NA,TRBV30,NA,TRBJ1-6,CAWSGGDSPLHF,TGTGCCTGGAGCGGGGGTGATTCACCCCTCCACTTT
NA,TRBV19,NA,TRBJ1-5,CASSMGQPYSNQPQHF,TGTGCCAGTAGTATGGGGCAGCCTTATAGCAATCAGCCCCAGCATTTT
TRBD1,TRBV11-1,once,TRBJ2-7,CASSFDRGYEQYF,TGTGCCAGCAGCTTCGACAGGGGGTACGAGCAGTACTTC
NA,TRBV11-2,NA,TRBJ2-7,CASSLWGVSFSYEQYF,TGTGCCAGCAGCTTATGGGGGGTCTCCTTCTCCTACGAGCAGTACTTC
NA,TRBV11-2,few,TRBJ2-1,CASSRGGEQFF,TGTGCCAGCAGCAGGGGAGGTGAGCAGTTCTTC
NA,TRBV3-1/TRBV3-2,NA,TRBJ2-1,CASSQVRGGYNEQFF,TGTGCCAGCAGCCAAGTAAGGGGGGGCTACAATGAGCAGTTCTTC
NA,TRBV19,NA,TRBJ2-1,CASTLYNEQFF,TGTGCCAGTACTCTGTACAATGAGCAGTTCTTC
NA,TRBV7-2,NA,TRBJ2-1,CASSPGRDGQFF,TGTGCCAGCAGCCCAGGGCGGGACGGGCAGTTCTTC
NA,TRBV6-5,few,TRBJ1-5,CASGGRVDNQPQHF,TGTGCCAGCGGGGGCAGGGTTGACAATCAGCCCCAGCATTTT
NA,TRBV6-4,NA,TRBJ2-3,CARVPPGRSWPTDTQYF,TGTGCCAGAGTACCGCCGGGTCGAAGTTGGCCCACAGATACGCAGTATTTT
TRBD1,TRBV6-5,once,TRBJ2-1,CASSYRQGHDEQFF,TGTGCCAGCAGTTACCGACAGGGGCACGATGAGCAGTTCTTC
TRBD2,TRBV6-5,few,TRBJ2-7,CASRATGGIYEQYF,TGTGCCAGCAGGGCCACCGGGGGGATTTACGAGCAGTACTTC
NA,TRBV30,once,TRBJ2-3,CAWIGQGSTDTQYF,TGTGCCTGGATTGGGCAGGGAAGCACAGATACGCAGTATTTT
TRBD2,TRBV9,NA,TRBJ2-1,CASSAEGLAGWGRGNEQFF,TGTGCCAGCAGCGCTGAGGGACTAGCGGGTTGGGGAAGGGGCAATGAGCAGTTCTTC
TRBD1,TRBV19,NA,TRBJ1-3,CASSPDRVPGNTIYF,TGTGCCAGTAGCCCCGACAGGGTACCTGGAAACACCATATATTTT
NA,TRBV27,once,TRBJ1-6,CASSLGQRSSYNSPLHF,TGTGCCAGCAGTTTAGGTCAGAGGAGCTCCTATAATTCACCCCTCCACTTT
TRBD1,TRBV7-8,NA,TRBJ1-2,CASSLDRGRYTF,TGTGCCAGCAGCTTAGACAGGGGACGCTACACCTTC
TRBD1,TRBV5-6,NA,TRBJ1-6,CASSPGQGISSPLHF,TGTGCCAGCAGCCCGGGACAGGGAATAAGTTCACCCCTCCACTTT
NA,TRBV7-8,once,TRBJ1-6,CASSFLEFRGQHFTSPLHF,TGTGCCAGCAGCTTCCTGGAGTTCAGAGGGCAGCACTTCACCTCACCCCTCCACTTT
TRBD2,TRBV10-3,NA,TRBJ2-1,CAISPTSGSFEQFF,TGTGCCATCAGCCCGACTAGCGGGAGTTTCGAGCAGTTCTTC
TRBD2,TRBV11-3,once,TRBJ2-1,CASSLGPSGGAAYNEQFF,TGTGCCAGCAGCTTAGGGCCTAGCGGGGGGGCCGCCTACAATGAGCAGTTCTTC
NA,TRBV3-1/TRBV3-2,NA,TRBJ2-7,CASSQGEGQYF,TGTGCCAGCAGCCAAGGCGAGGGACAGTACTTC
TRBD2,TRBV9,NA,TRBJ2-1,CASSTGTSGGSEQFF,TGTGCCAGCAGCACCGGGACTAGCGGGGGCAGTGAGCAGTTCTTC
NA,TRBV6-2/TRBV6-3,NA,TRBJ2-7,CASSPLAYEQYF,TGTGCCAGCAGTCCACTCGCCTACGAGCAGTACTTC
NA,TRBV7-8,NA,TRBJ1-5,CASSLAGRFNQPQHF,TGTGCCAGCAGCTTAGCGGGGAGGTTTAATCAGCCCCAGCATTTT
TRBD1,TRBV19,NA,TRBJ1-5,CASSITGGPQPQHF,TGTGCCAGTAGTATTACAGGGGGGCCTCAGCCCCAGCATTTT
TRBD1,TRBV7-9,once,TRBJ1-4,CASSHNDREPGANEKLFF,TGTGCCAGCAGCCACAACGACAGGGAGCCCGGCGCTAATGAAAAACTGTTTTTT